This T cell receptor (beta chain) was found in a study of cytomegalovirus exposure and HLA in healthy donors. This clone was seen many times. As yet, its antigen is unknown. CDR1 and CDR2 (germline): LGHNA, YNFKEQ. V was pared by 5 bases and J by 7 bases, with 14 bases between. The CDR3 is 14 residues long. PCR used 60 Vbeta primers and 13 Jbeta primers. The protocol was immunoSEQ multiplex PCR, while the TCRdb copy is restricted to in-frame clones and leaves out a portion. This sample has roughly 52,000 clones, with around three fifths found just once. Overall study findings and caveats: A later analysis appeared to link common viral pathogens to several of the most significant clusters.

The specimen sequenced was PBMCs. The TCR was taken from a human donor in good health. The chain combines TRBV4-2 with TRBJ2-2; TRBD2 is a possible D gene (6 bases). CDR3 region: CASSRDWGGGELFF. CDR3 nucleotide sequence: TGTGCCAGCAGCAGGGACTGGGGAGGCGGGGAGCTGTTTTTT.